The sequence of this T cell receptor beta chain was determined in a study of cytomegalovirus exposure and HLA in healthy donors. Study-wide points: According to reports, the classifier identified cytomegalovirus status with high specificity and sensitivity.

Germline CDR1 and CDR2: MNHEY and SMNVEV (reference sequence). The length of the CDR3 is 16 residues. With 3 bases removed from V and 3 bases from J, the gap between germline ends came to 15 bases. With 60 Vbeta and 13 Jbeta primers, the PCR was carried out. Here immunoSEQ multiplex PCR was the method, and the copy in TCRdb shows in-frame clones only, minus some. The profile shows some 150,000 clones, roughly 72% of them singletons. For this clone: Its target is unknown.

The J gene is TRBJ2-1, the V gene TRBV27, with TRBD1 as a possible D gene (6 bases). Sequencing used PBMCs. This TCR was sampled from a woman under 40 in good health and CMV-seropositive. Here the CDR3 DNA reads TGTGCCAGCAGTTTTGTTGAGGGGGTTTTCTACAATGAGCAGTTCTTC. It specifies CASSFVEGVFYNEQFF.